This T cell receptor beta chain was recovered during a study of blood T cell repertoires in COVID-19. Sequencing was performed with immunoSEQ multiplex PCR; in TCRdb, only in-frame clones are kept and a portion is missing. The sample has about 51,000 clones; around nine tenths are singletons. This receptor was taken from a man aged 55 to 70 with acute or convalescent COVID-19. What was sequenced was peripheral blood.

CDR3 DNA: TGCGCCAGCAGCTTGGTGACTAGCGGGAACAATGAGCAGTTCTTC. Its protein is CASSLVTSGNNEQFF. The chain couples TRBV5-1 to TRBJ2-1; TRBD2 agrees at 11 bases. The V and J ends lost 0 bases and 5 bases, in that order; junction bases with no gene match: 1. The length of the CDR3 is 15 residues. Germline V gene sequence: CDR1 SGHRS, CDR2 YFSETQ.